Listed below are T cell receptor beta chains from one sample, sequenced in a study of type 1 regulatory T cells. A single record per CDR3 protein comes from TCRdb applying MiXCR to the reads. The sample contains about 60,000 distinct CDR3 sequences, less than 65% of which appear only once. These TCRs' antigens remain unknown. The sample consisted of cultured non-Tr1 T cells, either the whole culture or a sorted T cell fraction (not recorded which). Every receptor here comes from a human donor in good health. CDR3s include the opening cysteine and the closing phenylalanine or tryptophan. A D gene is named only where the DNA matches it firmly. Clone size is not always given. Where it is, it says once, few, many or a class for expanded clones.

D gene,clone size,V gene,J gene,CDR3 DNA,CDR3 protein
TRBD1,-,TRBV6-5,TRBJ1-5,TGTGCCAGCAGGGGACAGGGGTCGGATCAGCCCCAGCATTTT,CASRGQGSDQPQHF
-,-,TRBV25-1,TRBJ1-2,TGTGCCAGCAGTGAATGGAACAGCGACTATGGCTACACCTTC,CASSEWNSDYGYTF
-,few,TRBV4-1,TRBJ2-5,TGCGCCAGCAGCCAAGTTGGGGGGAAGGAGACCCAGTACTTC,CASSQVGGKETQYF
-,few,TRBV20-1,TRBJ2-7,TGCAGTGCGCCTGGACAGCCCTCCTCCTACGAGCAGTACTTC,CSAPGQPSSYEQYF
-,once,TRBV10-3,TRBJ2-3,TGTGCCATCACAGCGGGTAGCACAGATACGCAGTATTTT,CAITAGSTDTQYF
-,-,TRBV6-2/TRBV6-3,TRBJ2-4,TGTGCCACACGACCCCAAGCCAAAAACATTCAGTACTTC,CATRPQAKNIQYF
-,-,TRBV6-4,TRBJ1-2,TGTGCCAGCAGTGACGGCCAGGGTACCTATGGCTACACATTC,CASSDGQGTYGYTF
-,-,TRBV19,TRBJ1-5,TGTGCCAGTAGTCGACAGCCAAAACTCAGGACGGCCCAGCATTTT,CASSRQPKLRTAQHF
-,-,TRBV6-5,TRBJ2-2,TGTGCCAGCAGTTACCAGGACACCGGGGAGCTGTTTTTT,CASSYQDTGELFF
-,-,TRBV4-2,TRBJ1-5,TGTGCCAGCAGCCAAGAGGGGGGTAGCAATCAGCCCCAGCATTTT,CASSQEGGSNQPQHF
-,-,TRBV27,TRBJ1-1,TGTGCCAGCAGTTCCGGGGACAACTTTAGGAACACTGAAGCTTTCTTT,CASSSGDNFRNTEAFF
TRBD1,-,TRBV5-1,TRBJ1-2,TGCGCCAGCAGCTTGTCCCTCGGGCAGGGGGACTATGGCTACACCTTC,CASSLSLGQGDYGYTF
-,few,TRBV5-1,TRBJ1-1,TGCGCCAGCAGCTTGGTGGGCCAGGGGAACACTGAAGCTTTCTTT,CASSLVGQGNTEAFF
TRBD1,-,TRBV20-1,TRBJ1-1,TGCAGTGCTAGAGCACCAGGGGGGAACACTGAAGCTTTCTTT,CSARAPGGNTEAFF
-,-,TRBV6-2/TRBV6-3,TRBJ2-1,TGTGCCAGCAGTTACAGGAGGGAGCCCTACAATGAGCAGTTCTTC,CASSYRREPYNEQFF
TRBD2,-,TRBV7-8,TRBJ2-3,TGTGCCAGCAGCTTAGTTTCGGCGGGAGGCATATCCACAGATACGCAGTATTTT,CASSLVSAGGISTDTQYF
-,-,TRBV20-1,TRBJ1-1,TGCAGTGCTAGGACCCTCAAAGAAGGAGCTTTCTTT,CSARTLKEGAFF
TRBD1,-,TRBV20-1,TRBJ2-7,TGCAGTGCTAGAGCCCTACAGGGGGCGTACGAGCAGTACTTC,CSARALQGAYEQYF
TRBD1,-,TRBV7-9,TRBJ2-5,TGTGCCAGCAGCTTAAATGACAGGGGACAGACCCAGTACTTC,CASSLNDRGQTQYF
-,-,TRBV2,TRBJ2-1,TGTGCCAGCAGTGATCAGGGTTTGCCCAACAATGAGCAGTTCTTC,CASSDQGLPNNEQFF
TRBD2,-,TRBV7-2,TRBJ2-1,TGTGCCAGCAGCTTGTGGACTAGCGGGAGATCCAATGAGCAGTTCTTC,CASSLWTSGRSNEQFF
-,-,TRBV7-2,TRBJ2-1,TGTGCCAGCACAATACCCCCACTGGGTGAGCAGTTCTTC,CASTIPPLGEQFF
-,-,TRBV20-1,TRBJ2-7,TGCAGTGCTAGCGATGGTGTCGGATCCTACGAGCAGTACTTC,CSASDGVGSYEQYF
-,-,TRBV20-1,TRBJ1-1,TGCAGTGCTAGAGGGCCTAACACTGAAGCTTTCTTT,CSARGPNTEAFF
-,-,TRBV5-1,TRBJ1-6,TGCGCCAGCAGCATGGGGAGCAGGTTCTTGCGGTCACCCCTCCACTTT,CASSMGSRFLRSPLHF
-,once,TRBV12-3/TRBV12-4,TRBJ1-5,TGTGCCAGCAGTGAAGGAGGTAGGCAGCCCCAGCATTTT,CASSEGGRQPQHF
-,once,TRBV5-8,TRBJ1-5,TGTGCCAGCAGCTTCGGGGGTGGTTGGAGCAATCAGCCCCAGCATTTT,CASSFGGGWSNQPQHF
-,-,TRBV7-2,TRBJ1-5,TGTGCCAGCAGCACCCGACAGATGGGACCCAATCAGCCCCAGCATTTT,CASSTRQMGPNQPQHF
TRBD2,-,TRBV29-1,TRBJ2-5,TGCAGCTCGGGGGGTGGCGAAGAGACCCAGTACTTC,CSSGGGEETQYF
-,-,TRBV14,TRBJ2-5,TGTGCCAGCAGCCATGGCAGGGGCTTTGGAGAGACCCAGTACTTC,CASSHGRGFGETQYF
TRBD1,-,TRBV7-8,TRBJ1-5,TGTGCCACAGGGGACAGGGGGCGTTCAGTTCAGTCCCAGCATTTT,CATGDRGRSVQSQHF
-,-,TRBV18,TRBJ2-1,TGTGCCAGCTCACCTAAGGATGAGCAGTTCTTC,CASSPKDEQFF
-,-,TRBV12-3/TRBV12-4,TRBJ2-2,TGTGCCAGCAGTTTTGATAGGGTATCCGGGGAGCTGTTTTTT,CASSFDRVSGELFF
-,-,TRBV20-1,TRBJ2-1,TGCAGTGCTAGCCCCTTCAGGGCGAGCTCCTACAATGAGCAGTTCTTC,CSASPFRASSYNEQFF
-,-,TRBV5-1,TRBJ2-7,TGCGCCAGTCGGGGTCTAGGGGAGCAGTACTTC,CASRGLGEQYF
-,-,TRBV20-1,TRBJ2-3,TGCGGTGCTAGAGTGGAGGGCACAGATACGCAGTATTTT,CGARVEGTDTQYF
-,-,TRBV28,TRBJ1-5,TGTGCCAGCAGTTTATCGTCAGGGCCCCAACAGCCCCAGCATTTT,CASSLSSGPQQPQHF
-,-,TRBV6-2/TRBV6-3,TRBJ2-3,TGTGCCAGCAGTGCCGGACTCAGCACAGATACGCAGTATTTT,CASSAGLSTDTQYF
-,-,TRBV7-8,TRBJ2-2,TGTGCCAGCAGCGGCCGCAGACTACCCGGGGAGCTGTTTTTT,CASSGRRLPGELFF
TRBD2,-,TRBV5-1,TRBJ2-1,TGCGCCAGCAGCTTTGGGCTAGCGGGGGTTAATGAGCAGTTCTTC,CASSFGLAGVNEQFF
TRBD1,-,TRBV4-1,TRBJ1-1,TGCGCCAGCAGCCAGCCGGCGACAGGGGGTAACACTGAAGCTTTCTTT,CASSQPATGGNTEAFF
-,few,TRBV20-1,TRBJ1-2,TGCAGTGCTAGAGAGAGGACCCCTTATGGCTACACCTTC,CSARERTPYGYTF
TRBD2,-,TRBV10-3,TRBJ2-7,TGTGCCATCGGGACTAGGGAAAATCACGAGCAATACTTC,CAIGTRENHEQYF
-,few,TRBV7-2,TRBJ2-3,TGTGCCAGCAGCTTAGTCTTTGGAGGAAGAGATACGCAGTATTTT,CASSLVFGGRDTQYF
TRBD2,-,TRBV2,TRBJ2-2,TGTGCCAGCAGTGCTAGCGGGGCGAACACCGGGGAGCTGTTTTTT,CASSASGANTGELFF
TRBD1,-,TRBV28,TRBJ2-1,TGTGCCAGCAGCGCCGGGACAGGGGAGACCAATGAGCAGTTCTTC,CASSAGTGETNEQFF
TRBD2,-,TRBV15,TRBJ2-3,TGTGCCACCAGCAGAGAAATTGGGACTAGCGGGACCCCCTGGTATTTT,CATSREIGTSGTPWYF
TRBD2,few,TRBV9,TRBJ2-1,TGTGCCAGCAGCGTATCCGAGTCCAGCGGGAGGAATGAGCAGTTCTTC,CASSVSESSGRNEQFF
TRBD2,-,TRBV5-1,TRBJ2-5,TGCGCCAGCAGCCTGGGACTAGCGGGAGAAGAGACCCAGTACTTC,CASSLGLAGEETQYF
-,-,TRBV28,TRBJ2-7,TGTGCCAGCAGCATACAGCGCTACGAGCAGTACTTC,CASSIQRYEQYF
-,-,TRBV7-9,TRBJ1-4,TGTGCCAGCACCCACGCTGCAACTAATGAAAAACTGTTTTTT,CASTHAATNEKLFF
TRBD1,few,TRBV20-1,TRBJ1-5,TGCAGTGCCCAATGGATTCAGGGGGCCCAGCCCCAGCATTTT,CSAQWIQGAQPQHF
TRBD2,once,TRBV10-2,TRBJ2-3,TGCGCCAGCAGTGAGACCCGGACTAGCTACACAGATACGCAGTATTTT,CASSETRTSYTDTQYF
-,-,TRBV10-3,TRBJ2-2,TGTGCCATCAGTGTGCGGGAAAACACCGGGGAGCTGTTTTTT,CAISVRENTGELFF
-,-,TRBV2,TRBJ2-6,TGTGCCAGCAAGGGCTCTGGGGCCAACGTCCTGACTTTC,CASKGSGANVLTF